These 18 T cell receptor beta chains were sequenced from one sample in a study of tumor-infiltrating lymphocytes in primary liver carcinoma. The source of the blood RNA was unsorted whole blood, and germline DNA was extracted as well. Starting material of about 450 ng total RNA yielded TCR beta cDNA via a constant-region primer. What produced the TCR beta libraries was three nested multiplex PCR rounds using slightly modified ARM-PCR. Forward primers for TRBV1-TRBV30 and a C-beta reverse primer served the first two PCR rounds, at 10 cycles each. TCRdb re-derived calls from the multiplex PCR reads in MiXCR, one entry per CDR3 protein. Of fewer than 400,000 distinct CDR3 sequences listed, more than 55% are singletons. The sample consisted of peripheral blood. These receptors were obtained from a woman aged 25 to 39 with primary liver carcinoma and hepatitis B virus infection.

Turning to this clonotype: Sequence at one end of the junction differs from germline and may be a read error. The chain combines TRBV11-1 with TRBJ2-6; D perhaps matches TRBD1 (5 bases). From germline, CDR1 is SGHAT and CDR2 FQDESV (reference sequence). The CDR3 is 15 amino acids. The CDR3 DNA sequence: TGTACCAGCAGCTTGGGCCGAGCTGGGGCCAACGTCATGACTTTC. It encodes CTSSLGRAGANVMTF. Full variable domain (outside the CDR3, taken from reference TRBV11-1 and TRBJ2-6): EAEVAQSPRYKITEKSQAVAFWCDPISGHATLYWYRQILGQGPELLVQFQDESVVDDSQLPKDRFSAERLKGVDSTLKIQPAELGDSAMYLCTSSLGRAGANVMTFGAGSRLTVL.

This clonotype has just a few counts. The chain uses TRBV5-4 and TRBJ2-7; 7 positions match TRBD2. The germline gives CDR1 SGHNT, CDR2 YYREEE (reference sequence). The CDR3 consists of 15 residues. With V trimmed by 2 bases and J by 11 bases, 16 bases remained unmatched. In DNA, the CDR3 is TGTGCCAGCAGCTTACCCGGGTCTTCGCGGGAGAACAAGTACTTC. This gives the protein CASSLPGSSRENKYF.

This clonotype was observed many times. V and J are TRBV6-5 and TRBJ2-7, with 7 bases lining up with TRBD2. Looked up from germline, CDR1 is MNHEY and CDR2 is SVGAGI. CDR3 length equals 14 residues. Trimming at V came to 1 base and at J to 4 bases, leaving 4 bases not matched to a gene. CDR3 loop: CASSYYGGGYEQYF. The CDR3 DNA reads as TGTGCCAGCAGTTACTATGGCGGGGGATACGAGCAGTACTTC.

Comments on this clonotype: Just one base apart from a much larger clone, this may be a read error. CDR3 in DNA: TGCAGCGTTGCTTCCCGGACAGGGTTATACGGGCAGTACTTC. Its translation: CSVASRTGLYGQYF. The gene calls are TRBV29-1 and TRBJ2-7, with 8 positions matching TRBD1. This CDR3 is built from 14 residues. CDR1 is SQVTM, CDR2 ANQGSEA, per germline.

This clonotype appeared a few times. The chain recombines TRBV30 with TRBJ1-5; D is unresolved. From germline, CDR1 is GTSNPN and CDR2 SVGIG (reference sequence). There are 13 residues in the CDR3. With 2 bases removed from V and 0 bases from J, the gap between germline ends came to 5 bases. The CDR3, as DNA: TGTGCCTGGAGTCCAGATAGCAATCAGCCCCAGCATTTT. This sequence encodes CAWSPDSNQPQHF.

In its sample, this clonotype was seen a few times. The CDR3 spells CASTRPNSPLHF. CDR3 sequence (DNA): TGTGCCAGCACCAGGCCTAATTCACCCCTCCACTTT. The chain combines TRBV2 with TRBJ1-6; D is unresolved. This CDR3 has 12 amino acids. Trimming took 7 bases from V and 6 from J, leaving 7 bases between them. Germline V gives CDR1 SNHLY, CDR2 FYNNEI.

This clonotype was counted between two and nine times. V is TRBV6-5 and J is TRBJ2-1, with TRBD2 identical over 16 bases. Trimming cost V 6 bases and J 9 bases; bases outside gene matches: 8. The CDR3 extends over 16 amino acids. Germline lookup yields CDR1 MNHEY and CDR2 SVGAGI. The CDR3 loop reads CASSGTGTSGRGEQFF. The CDR3 nucleotides read TGTGCCAGCAGCGGAACCGGGACTAGCGGGAGGGGTGAGCAGTTCTTC.

This clonotype was recorded at least ten times. This rearrangement joins TRBV4-3 to TRBJ2-7, with a possible D match to TRBD1 (6 bases). This CDR3 spans 15 amino acids. V lost 3 bases and J lost 4, with 16 bases in between. In germline, CDR1 is LGHNA, CDR2 YSLEER. The CDR3 coding sequence is TGCGCCAGCAGCCACAACAGGGCCCTCGGGTACGAGCAGTACTTC. Protein sequence: CASSHNRALGYEQYF.

This clonotype was seen ten or more times. The J gene is TRBJ2-5, the V gene TRBV11-2; 12 positions agree with TRBD1. CDR1 and CDR2 (germline): SGHAT, FQNNGV. J was trimmed by 2 bases and V by 6 bases; bases with no gene match: 16. The length of the CDR3 is 19 residues. The CDR3 DNA reads TGTGCCAGCAGTCCAGGACCGGCCCGGGACAGGGGGCAACAAGAGACCCAGTACTTC. It translates to CASSPGPARDRGQQETQYF.

As regards this clonotype: Because the CDR3 is missing its conserved closing phenylalanine or tryptophan, this is likely a read error. The chain is built from TRBV5-4 and TRBJ1-2, with 8 bases identical to TRBD1. With V trimmed by 4 bases and J by 7 bases, 9 bases remained unmatched. The germline V gene has CDR1 SGHNT and CDR2 YYREEE (reference sequence). The CDR3 totals 14 residues. CDR3 protein: CASSPLDREIGYTV. CDR3 in DNA: TGTGCCAGCAGCCCCCTGGACAGGGAGATTGGCTACACCGTC.

The sample holds one count of this clonotype. Mismatch with germline at one junction end may stem from a read error. The chain couples TRBV11-2 to TRBJ2-1, with TRBD1 matching 7 bases. There are 14 residues in the CDR3. The germline gives CDR1 SGHAT, CDR2 FQNNGV. For the CDR3, the DNA is TGTGCTAGCAGCCCGGGACAGACTGCCAATGAGCAGTTCTTC. Translated, it gives CASSPGQTANEQFF.

This clonotype was seen more than once but under ten times. At one of its ends the junction is not consistent with the germline gene, which may arise from a read error. The chain has TRBV6-2 or TRBV6-3 and TRBJ1-2; D gene uncertain. Per the germline V gene, CDR1 is MNHEY and CDR2 is SVGEGT. CDR3 length equals 11 residues. This CDR3 is CASSRTYDYTF. As DNA, the CDR3 is TGTGCCAGCAGTAGGACCTATGACTACACCTTC.

V usage is TRBV5-6 and J usage is TRBJ1-1, with 7 bases fitting TRBD1. Germline V gene lookup returns CDR1 SGHDT and CDR2 YYEEEE. J gave up 3 bases and V 1 base, and 12 bases lay outside the gene matches. This CDR3 has 17 amino acids. CDR3 residues: CASSLRVFQGVHTEAFF. The CDR3 coding sequence is TGTGCCAGCAGCTTGCGAGTATTCCAGGGGGTTCACACTGAAGCTTTCTTT.

This clonotype was counted between two and nine times. The chain joins TRBV5-4 to TRBJ2-5; D assignment may be TRBD1 or TRBD2 (6 bases each). CDR1 is SGHNT and CDR2 is YYREEE in the germline V gene (reference sequence). Trimming pared 4 bases from V and 2 bases from J, leaving 15 bases between. CDR3 length equals 15 residues. As DNA, the CDR3 is TGTGCCAGCAGCCCTCCGGGAGACAGGCAAGAGACCCAGTACTTC. Its translation is CASSPPGDRQETQYF.

The rearrangement joins TRBV6-5 to TRBJ1-5; no clear D. This CDR3 spans 14 amino acids. Trimming stripped 7 bases from V and 7 bases from J, with 17 bases between. Germline-derived CDR1 and CDR2 are MNHEY and SVGAGI. The CDR3 loop is CASTREGGYQPQHF. CDR3 nucleotides: TGTGCCAGCACTCGAGAGGGAGGGTACCAGCCCCAGCATTTT.

This clonotype has only a few counts. Given a much more abundant clone one base away, this may be a read error. The genes are TRBV6-2 or TRBV6-3 and TRBJ2-5, with D possibly being TRBD2 (6 bases). The germline V and J ends were trimmed by 5 bases and 2 bases, with 15 bases remaining between them. This CDR3 comprises 15 residues. CDR1 is MNHEY and CDR2 is SVGEGT in the germline V gene. As DNA, the CDR3 is TGTGCCAGCAGTCGCATGACTAGATTACAAGAGACCCAGTACTTC. This sequence encodes CASSRMTRLQETQYF.

CDR3 in amino acids: CASSLGRGTNEKLFF. CDR3 sequence (DNA): TGTGCCAGCAGCTTAGGAAGGGGGACTAATGAAAAACTGTTTTTT. The rearrangement joins TRBV7-9 to TRBJ1-4; a weak D match, TRBD1 (6 bases). The length of the CDR3 is 15 residues. V lost 1 base and J 2 bases, leaving 8 bases between the germline ends. Germline values: CDR1 SEHNR, CDR2 FQNEAQ (reference sequence).

This clonotype came up a few times. The CDR3 DNA sequence: TGTGCCAGCAGCTCCACCCCGGGAGGCCACGAGCAGTACTTC. Translated: CASSSTPGGHEQYF. This chain joins TRBV7-8 and TRBJ2-7, with TRBD2 matching 7 bases. The germline CDR1 and CDR2 sequences are SGHVS and FQNEAQ. The CDR3 has 14 amino acids. V lost 4 bases, J lost 5 bases, and 8 bases stayed unmatched.